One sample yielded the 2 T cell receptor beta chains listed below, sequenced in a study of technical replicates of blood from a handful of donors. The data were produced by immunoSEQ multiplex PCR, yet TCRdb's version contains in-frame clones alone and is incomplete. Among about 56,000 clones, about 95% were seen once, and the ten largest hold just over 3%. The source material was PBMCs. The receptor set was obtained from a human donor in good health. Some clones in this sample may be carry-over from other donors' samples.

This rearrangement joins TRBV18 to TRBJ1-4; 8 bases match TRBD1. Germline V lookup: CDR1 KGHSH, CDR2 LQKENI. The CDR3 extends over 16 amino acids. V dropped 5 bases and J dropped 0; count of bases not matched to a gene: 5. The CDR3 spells CASSTDRAATNEKLFF. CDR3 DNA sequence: TGTGCCAGCTCAACGGACAGGGCTGCAACTAATGAAAAACTGTTTTTT. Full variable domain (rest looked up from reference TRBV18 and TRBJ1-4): NAGVMQNPRHLVRRRGQEARLRCSPMKGHSHVYWYRQLPEEGLKFMVYLQKENIIDESGMPKERFSAEFPKEGPSILRIQQVVRGDSAAYFCASSTDRAATNEKLFFGSGTQLSVL.

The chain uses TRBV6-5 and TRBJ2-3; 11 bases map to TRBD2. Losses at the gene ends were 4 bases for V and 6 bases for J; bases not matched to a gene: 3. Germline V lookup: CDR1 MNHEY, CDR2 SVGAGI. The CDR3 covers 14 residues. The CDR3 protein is CASSLTSGIDTQYF. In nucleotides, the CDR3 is TGTGCCAGCAGTTTGACTAGCGGGATTGATACGCAGTATTTT.